The source of this T cell receptor beta chain is a study of cytomegalovirus exposure and HLA in healthy donors. Study-level points and caveats: Accurate prediction of most subjects' HLA-A and HLA-B alleles from TCR beta sequences was reported. It was 150 or so TCR beta chains that were listed as cytomegalovirus-associated.

With respect to this clone: Its matching antigen is unknown.

CDR1 is SGDLS, CDR2 YYNGEE, per germline. Deletions cut 0 bases from V and 0 bases from J, with 13 bases between. The CDR3 totals 16 residues. PCR used 60 Vbeta primers and 13 Jbeta primers. The repertoire was sequenced with immunoSEQ multiplex PCR; TCRdb's copy has only in-frame clones and lacks some. The profile shows about 50,000 clones, 70% to 80% of them singletons. Sequences were obtained from PBMCs. The rearrangement joins TRBV9 to TRBJ2-7, with a tentative D call TRBD2 (5 bases). The TCR originated in a woman aged 40 to 55 in good health and CMV-seropositive. In nucleotides, the CDR3 is TGTGCCAGCAGCGTAGTAAGCGGCGTCAGCTCCTACGAGCAGTACTTC. It yields the protein CASSVVSGVSSYEQYF.